The 14 T cell receptor beta chains below all came from one sample that was sequenced in a study of beta chain features in type 1 diabetes. The entirety of the isolated RNA underwent reverse transcription, so expressed TCRB transcripts were sequenced. Clones were read by immunoSEQ multiplex PCR, and TCRdb kept only the in-frame ones, dropping some. This sample carries around 430,000 clones, 30% of them seen once, and the ten largest clones take around 0.065%. The sequencing input was naive CD4+ T cells from blood. The source of these receptors is a young man in good health.

This clone was seen a handful of times. The sample holds other DNA sequences that translate to the same CDR3. This chain uses TRBV6-6 with TRBJ2-6; D remains ambiguous. V gave up 8 bases and J gave up 0 bases, with 5 bases separating them. CDR1 is MNHNY, CDR2 SVGAGI, per germline (reference sequence). CDR3 size: 13 residues. The CDR3 coding sequence is TGTGCCAGCTCCGACTCTGGGGCCAACGTCCTGACTTTC. Protein: CASSDSGANVLTF.

This chain links TRBV18 with TRBJ2-4, with 7 bases identical to TRBD1. The V gene's germline CDR1 is KGHSH and CDR2 LQKENI. Trimming at V came to 5 bases and at J to 3 bases, leaving 7 bases not matched to a gene. The CDR3 length is 15 residues. DNA for the CDR3: TGTGCCAGCTCAGCGACAGGGTTGGGCAAAAACATTCAGTACTTC. The encoded protein is CASSATGLGKNIQYF.

This clone was seen a few times. This rearrangement joins TRBV6-5 to TRBJ2-6, with D possibly TRBD2 on 5 matching bases. CDR3 length: 14 amino acids. Germline V gene sequence: CDR1 MNHEY, CDR2 SVGAGI. The V end was cut by 5 bases, the J end by 5 bases, with 10 bases between. CDR3 in amino acids: CASSGLSRANVLTF. CDR3 sequence (DNA): TGTGCCAGCAGTGGACTCTCGAGGGCCAACGTCCTGACTTTC.

The table lists this clone with a few counts. The rearrangement uses TRBV7-2 and TRBJ2-4; maybe TRBD2 (6 bases). Germline V lookup: CDR1 SGHTA, CDR2 FQGNSA. The germline V and J ends were trimmed by 1 base and 1 base, with 14 bases remaining between them. The length of the CDR3 is 17 residues. Here the CDR3 reads CASSLGPGAWAKNIQYF. The CDR3 nucleotides are TGTGCCAGCAGCTTAGGTCCGGGAGCGTGGGCCAAAAACATTCAGTACTTC.

The rearrangement joins TRBV30 to TRBJ1-2, with 12 bases matching TRBD1. The CDR3 runs 15 residues. Per the germline V gene, CDR1 is GTSNPN and CDR2 is SVGIG (reference sequence). The junction had 5 bases not matched to a gene; V was cut back by 2 bases and J by 4 bases. The CDR3 here is CAWSKLGQGAYGYTF. As DNA, the CDR3 is TGTGCCTGGAGTAAACTGGGACAGGGGGCCTATGGCTACACCTTC.

The sample holds a few counts of this clone. The V gene is TRBV4-2, the J gene TRBJ2-3; D is unresolved. Germline V gene lookup returns CDR1 LGHNA and CDR2 YNFKEQ. The CDR3 has 15 amino acids. V gave up 0 bases and J gave up 4 bases, with 11 bases separating them. The DNA for the CDR3 is TGTGCCAGCAGCCAAGAAGGAGAGTTCTCAGATACGCAGTATTTT. It specifies CASSQEGEFSDTQYF.

This clone was detected a few times. The chain recombines TRBV7-9 with TRBJ1-2; TRBD1 matches 9 bases. The CDR3 length is 14 residues. Germline V gene sequence: CDR1 SEHNR, CDR2 FQNEAQ (reference sequence). The V and J ends lost 6 bases and 5 bases, in that order; junction bases with no gene match: 7. This CDR3 reads CASRNSGTGYGYTF. DNA of the CDR3: TGTGCCAGCAGGAACTCCGGGACAGGGTATGGCTACACCTTC. The whole variable domain, remainder taken from reference TRBV7-9 and TRBJ1-2, is DTGVSQNPRHKITKRGQNVTFRCDPISEHNRLYWYRQTLGQGPEFLTYFQNEAQLEKSRLLSDRFSAERPKGSFSTLEIQRTEQGDSAMYLCASRNSGTGYGYTFGSGTRLTVV.

The J gene is TRBJ1-5, the V gene TRBV7-9; possibly TRBD1 for D (6 bases). Trimming shortened V by 0 bases and J by 5 bases, and 11 bases separated the two germline ends. This CDR3 is built from 15 residues. Germline CDR1 is SEHNR and CDR2 is FQNEAQ (reference sequence). CDR3 in amino acids: CASSLATRGDQPQHF. CDR3 nucleotides: TGTGCCAGCAGCTTAGCGACCAGGGGTGATCAGCCCCAGCATTTT.

The rearrangement links TRBV28 to TRBJ2-7, with 7 positions matching TRBD1. This CDR3 has 14 amino acids. CDR1 and CDR2 (germline): MDHEN, SYDVKM. V was pared by 6 bases and J by 9 bases, with 14 bases of the junction left unmatched. The CDR3 sequence is CASRRRTGRRGQYF. The CDR3 DNA reads TGTGCCAGCAGACGAAGGACAGGACGAAGGGGGCAGTACTTC.

The chain carries TRBV11-2 and TRBJ1-1; no clear D gene. The CDR3 spans 13 residues. The germline V gene encodes CDR1 SGHAT and CDR2 FQNNGV. With 2 bases removed from V and 7 bases from J, the gap between germline ends came to 11 bases. CDR3 loop: CASSLTVWVEAFF. CDR3 DNA: TGTGCCAGCAGCTTAACGGTCTGGGTTGAAGCTTTCTTT.

This chain links TRBV4-3 with TRBJ1-2; TRBD1 agrees at 8 bases. Germline CDR1 LGHNA, CDR2 YSLEER. This CDR3 has 16 residues. V lost 2 bases to trimming and J lost 2 bases; unmatched junction nucleotides: 7. CDR3 sequence (DNA): TGCGCCAGCAGCCAACACCGGACAGGGCTAAACTATGGCTACACCTTC. It is translated as CASSQHRTGLNYGYTF.

This chain links TRBV7-2 with TRBJ2-1, with D unresolved. In germline, CDR1 is SGHTA, CDR2 FQGNSA. The CDR3 covers 15 residues. V lost 1 base, J lost 11 bases, and 18 bases lay in between. CDR3 nucleotides: TGTGCCAGCAGCTTAGGATTGGGCCTATCACCAAAGCAGTTCTTC. Its translation is CASSLGLGLSPKQFF.

The sample holds one count of this clone. The chain uses TRBV30 and TRBJ2-3; 10 nucleotides align to TRBD2. Trimming cost V 2 bases and J 6 bases; bases outside gene matches: 8. Germline-derived CDR1 and CDR2 are GTSNPN and SVGIG (reference sequence). The CDR3 contains 15 residues. Here the CDR3 reads CAWSPTAGGLDTQYF. CDR3 in DNA: TGTGCCTGGAGTCCTACAGCGGGAGGGTTGGATACGCAGTATTTT.

The chain's CDR3 is CASKEQLGEQYF. DNA for the CDR3: TGTGCCAGCAAGGAACAGCTTGGCGAGCAGTACTTC. The rearrangement links TRBV28 to TRBJ2-7, with D uncertain. V lost 7 bases to trimming and J lost 6 bases, with 13 bases between them. The germline V gene has CDR1 MDHEN and CDR2 SYDVKM. The CDR3 runs 12 residues.